The 3 T cell receptor beta chains in this list originate from one sample, sequenced in a study of cytomegalovirus exposure and HLA in healthy donors. PCR amplification relied on 60 Vbeta primers (plus 13 Jbeta primers). The repertoire was sequenced with immunoSEQ multiplex PCR; TCRdb's copy has only in-frame clones and lacks some. This sample has approximately 190,000 clones, with 70% to 80% found just once. Sequencing used PBMCs. The origin of the receptors is a woman aged 30 to 39 in good health and CMV-seropositive.

The chain uses TRBV27 and TRBJ2-1; TRBD2 might be the D (6 bases). Trimming stripped 5 bases from V and 6 bases from J, with 14 bases between. From germline, CDR1 is MNHEY and CDR2 SMNVEV (reference sequence). This CDR3 region has 14 residues. The CDR3 nucleotides are TGTGCCAGCAGTGCCAGCGGGTACGGCAATGAGCAGTTCTTC. This codes for CASSASGYGNEQFF.

The chain has TRBV7-2 and TRBJ1-1; D gene uncertain. The V end was cut by 2 bases, the J end by 4 bases, with 17 bases between. The CDR3 runs to 16 residues. CDR1 is SGHTA and CDR2 is FQGNSA in the germline V gene. The CDR3 DNA reads TGTGCCAGCAGCTTAAGGCGGGGTGGGGTAGGCACTGAAGCTTTCTTT. It translates to CASSLRRGGVGTEAFF. Drawing the rest from reference TRBV7-2 and TRBJ1-1, the complete variable domain is GAGVSQSPSNKVTEKGKDVELRCDPISGHTALYWYRQSLGQGLEFLIYFQGNSAPDKSGLPSDRFSAERTGGSVSTLTIQRTQQEDSAVYLCASSLRRGGVGTEAFFGQGTRLTVV.

In its sample, this clone was seen a few times. The CDR3 DNA sequence: TGTGCCAGCTCACCCAGGGGGCATGAGCAGTACTTC. It encodes CASSPRGHEQYF. The chain is built from TRBV18 and TRBJ2-7, with 8 bases lining up with TRBD1. The CDR3 is made up of 12 amino acids. With 3 bases clipped from V and 7 bases from J, the junction kept 2 bases outside the gene matches. In germline, CDR1 is KGHSH, CDR2 LQKENI.